This TCR beta chain derives from a study of cytomegalovirus exposure and HLA in healthy donors. The wider study: Prior work identified 120 million or so unique TCR beta sequences in 150 million to 200 million T cells. Out of 398 genotyped donors, about 76% belonged to the Caucasian-associated ancestry cluster. Findings and caveats of the study: Within an earlier analysis, most TCR beta V segments proved productive either about 87% or about 30% of the time. Some TCR beta chains (more than 150 of them) were listed as cytomegalovirus-associated.

The CDR3 extends over 15 amino acids. Germline loops: CDR1 SGHDN, CDR2 FVKESK. With 1 base removed from V and 3 bases from J, the gap between germline ends came to 13 bases. Both 60 Vbeta primers and 13 Jbeta primers went into the PCR. Produced via immunoSEQ multiplex PCR; TCRdb's table is partial and in-frame only. The sample consists of around 100,000 clones, 75% of them appearing once. Notes on this clone: Its specificity is not known.

Sequences were obtained from PBMCs. The chain recombines TRBV14 with TRBJ2-7, with unresolved D. This receptor was identified in a man aged 45 to 65 in good health and CMV-seronegative. The CDR3 DNA follows: TGTGCCAGCAGCCAAGGTCCAGTATGGTACTACGAGCAGTACTTC. It codes for CASSQGPVWYYEQYF.